A selection of T cell receptor beta chains follows, all from one sample in a study of blood T cell repertoires in COVID-19. Here immunoSEQ multiplex PCR was the method, and the copy in TCRdb shows in-frame clones only, minus some. The data hold around 140,000 clones, with 87% observed a single time. Sequencing was carried out using peripheral blood. These receptors were collected from a man at least 80 years old with acute or convalescent COVID-19. The CDR3 runs from the conserved cysteine through the conserved F or W. A D gene is named only where the DNA matches it firmly. Clone size is given for some rows only: seen once, a few or many times, or a class if the clone is expanded.

>-|TRBV7-9|once|TRBJ2-7
TGTGCCAGCAGCCCGGACAAGGCCTACGAGCAGTACTTC
CASSPDKAYEQYF
>-|TRBV7-2|-|TRBJ1-1
TGTGCCAGCAGCTCTCCCGGGGGTTATACTGAAGCTTTCTTT
CASSSPGGYTEAFF
>TRBD1|TRBV18|-|TRBJ1-5
TGTGCCAGCTCACCACTAATTATAACCGGGACAGGGGAACAGCCCCAGCATTTT
CASSPLIITGTGEQPQHF
>TRBD1|TRBV27|once|TRBJ1-5
TGTGCCAGCAAAATTGGACAGGGAAATCAGCCCCAGCATTTT
CASKIGQGNQPQHF
>-|TRBV21-1|-|TRBJ2-3
TGTGCCAGCCCCCCCCACGCCGGGACAGGCGACACAGATACGCAGTATTTT
CASPPHAGTGDTDTQYF
>-|TRBV6-5|-|TRBJ2-5
TGTGCCAGCGGCCCGAGGACTTTAGGGACCCAGTACTTC
CASGPRTLGTQYF
>-|TRBV6-5|-|TRBJ2-6
TGTGCCAGTTCCAGGGGATCTGGGGCCAACGTCCTGACTTTC
CASSRGSGANVLTF
>TRBD1|TRBV5-6|-|TRBJ2-5
TGTGCCAGCAGCTTGGGGACAGGGGCCGCGACCCAGTACTTC
CASSLGTGAATQYF
>TRBD2|TRBV5-1|once|TRBJ2-7
TGCGCCAGCAGCTTTTCAAGCGGGGGTTTTGTGGTTGCGGACTACGAGCAGTACTTC
CASSFSSGGFVVADYEQYF
>-|TRBV24-1|-|TRBJ2-2
TGTGCCACCAGAGCTACGGGCAGGGGGAACACCGGGGAGCTGTTTTTT
CATRATGRGNTGELFF
>-|TRBV6-5|-|TRBJ1-1
TGTGCCAGCAGTTATTACAGGGCCAGGGGGAACACTGAAGCTTTCTTT
CASSYYRARGNTEAFF
>TRBD1|TRBV6-5|-|TRBJ2-5
TGTGCCAGCAGGGGGGACAGTCTCCAAGAGACCCAGTACTTC
CASRGDSLQETQYF
>-|TRBV27|-|TRBJ2-7
TGTGCCAGCAGCCGAAGGTCTGGAGAGTCCGCCTACGAGCAGTACTTC
CASSRRSGESAYEQYF
>TRBD2|TRBV28|once|TRBJ2-1
TGTGCCAGCAGCCTGAGCGGGGGGGACTACAATGAGCAGTTCTTC
CASSLSGGDYNEQFF
>TRBD1|TRBV30|-|TRBJ2-7
TGTGCCTGTCCAAGGACAGGGGTCTCCTACGAGCAGTACTTC
CACPRTGVSYEQYF
>TRBD2|TRBV19|-|TRBJ2-5
TGTGCCAGTAGGACCCTAGCGGTGCTGGAAGAGACCCAGTACTTC
CASRTLAVLEETQYF
>-|TRBV27|-|TRBJ1-2
TGTGCCAGCGGCAGGGTAGGCAGCTCTGGCTACACCTTC
CASGRVGSSGYTF
>TRBD2|TRBV14|-|TRBJ2-3
TGTGCCAGCAGCCAAGCCGGGACTACCCCATTCCGCACAGATACGCAGTATTTT
CASSQAGTTPFRTDTQYF
>-|TRBV18|-|TRBJ1-5
TGTGCCAGCTCACCAGGGGGACAAAATCAGCCCCAGCATTTT
CASSPGGQNQPQHF
>TRBD1|TRBV4-1|-|TRBJ1-5
TGCGCCAGCACCACTCGGACAGGAACAAATCAGCCCCAGCATTTT
CASTTRTGTNQPQHF
>-|TRBV11-1|few|TRBJ2-5
TGTGCCAGCAGCTTTGCCGGGCAAGAGACCCAGTACTTC
CASSFAGQETQYF
>TRBD1|TRBV6-5|-|TRBJ2-7
TGTGCCAGCAGTTACTCTTACAGGGGTATCGACGAGCAGTACTTC
CASSYSYRGIDEQYF
>-|TRBV9|once|TRBJ1-4
TGTGCCAGCAGCGCCACAGGGCAAGGTAAACTGTTTTTT
CASSATGQGKLFF
>TRBD2|TRBV6-5|-|TRBJ2-7
TGTGCTACGAAAGGGACTAGCGGCACCTACGAGCAGTACTTC
CATKGTSGTYEQYF
>TRBD2|TRBV5-1|-|TRBJ2-7
TGCGCCAGCAGCTTGGCCCTAGCGGGAGTGGGAGAGCAGTACTTC
CASSLALAGVGEQYF
>-|TRBV7-6|-|TRBJ2-1
TGTGCCAGCAGCGTGGCGGGCTTGGATGAGCAGTTCTTC
CASSVAGLDEQFF
>-|TRBV5-4|-|TRBJ2-7
TGTGCCAGCAGCTCCCCGGGCCCGGGAGAGCAGTACTTC
CASSSPGPGEQYF
>-|TRBV7-9|-|TRBJ1-2
TGTGCCAGCAGCTCTAGTATGGACTATGGCTACACCTTC
CASSSSMDYGYTF
>-|TRBV21-1|few|TRBJ2-2
TGTGCCAGCAGCAAAGGGACAAAGAACACCGGGGAGCTGTTTTTT
CASSKGTKNTGELFF